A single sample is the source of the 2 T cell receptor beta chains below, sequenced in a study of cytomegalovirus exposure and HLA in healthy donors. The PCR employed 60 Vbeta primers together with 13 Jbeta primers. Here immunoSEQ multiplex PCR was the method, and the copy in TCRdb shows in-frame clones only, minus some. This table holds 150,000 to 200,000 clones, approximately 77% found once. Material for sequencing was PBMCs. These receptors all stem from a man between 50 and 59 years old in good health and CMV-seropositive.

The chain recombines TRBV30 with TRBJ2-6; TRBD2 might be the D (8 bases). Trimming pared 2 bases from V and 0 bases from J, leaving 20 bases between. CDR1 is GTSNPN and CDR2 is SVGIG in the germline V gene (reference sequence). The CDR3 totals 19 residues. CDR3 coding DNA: TGTGCCTGGAGTCCATCCTTCAGGGGGACTAGCTCTGGGGCCAACGTCCTGACTTTC. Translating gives CAWSPSFRGTSSGANVLTF.

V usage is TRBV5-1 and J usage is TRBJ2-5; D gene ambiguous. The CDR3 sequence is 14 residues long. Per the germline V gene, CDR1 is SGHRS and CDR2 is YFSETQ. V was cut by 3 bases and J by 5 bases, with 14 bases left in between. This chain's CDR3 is CASSSRVGLETQYF. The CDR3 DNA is TGCGCCAGCAGCTCGCGAGTTGGGCTTGAGACCCAGTACTTC.